This T cell receptor beta chain was identified in a study of radiation and T cells in renal cell carcinoma. Study-wide points: Tumor samples were small regions of 0.9 to 1 g. Top 100 clonotypes averaged approximately 50% in irradiated versus about 40% in nephrectomy-only tumors.

Between the trimmed V and J ends, which lost 6 bases and 6 bases, there was a span of 21 bases. Germline CDR1 reads KGHSH; CDR2 reads LQKENI. The CDR3 sequence is 16 residues long. Data came from immunoSEQ multiplex PCR; TCRdb stores just in-frame clones and leaves some out. This sample has 15,000 or so clones, with 62% found just once. About this clone itself: Its antigen is undetermined.

The treatment is: treatment-naive control, cytoreductive nephrectomy. Clear cell pathology was present in this patient's renal cell carcinoma. Control tumors came from a handful of females and around eleven males, aged about 35 to 82. This sequence was found in a man in his sixties with renal cell carcinoma. This sample comprised tumor tissue, obtained from a patient whose treatment was nephrectomy without radiotherapy. The chain couples TRBV18 to TRBJ2-1, with D unresolved. CDR3 protein: CASSTSATRLVNEQFF. Written as DNA, the CDR3 is TGTGCCAGCTCTACCAGCGCCACCCGACTTGTCAATGAGCAGTTCTTC.